This entry lists 19 T cell receptor beta chains sequenced from one sample in a study of regulatory T cells in long-lasting Graves disease. Arm-PCR of CDR3 regions and iRepertoire HTBI primers were used to build TCR beta libraries. TCRdb analysed the multiplex PCR reads with MiXCR anew, one entry per CDR3 protein. The sample holds 620,000 or so distinct CDR3 sequences, roughly 15% seen once. Time point given: newly diagnosed GD, antithyroid drugs for less than 3 months. The TCR library used RNA extracted from PBMCs. The sample was also reused in another study, on T cells in Graves' hyperthyroidism and ophthalmopathy.

Specimen: peripheral blood mononuclear cells (PBMCs), collected at new diagnosis, from a patient treated with antithyroid drugs. Receptor source: a woman between 25 and 40 years old with Graves disease.

This clonotype was picked up many times. The chain joins TRBV7-8 to TRBJ2-5, with D possibly matching TRBD2 (6 bases). V shed 6 bases and J shed 3 bases, with 11 bases lying between them. Germline V CDR1 and CDR2: SGHVS, FQNEAQ. The CDR3 contains 13 residues. The CDR3 region is CASRPTREETQYF. In DNA, the CDR3 is TGTGCCAGCAGGCCGACTAGGGAAGAGACCCAGTACTTC. Variable domain in full (rest from reference TRBV7-8 and TRBJ2-5): GAGVSQSPRYKVAKRGQDVALRCDPISGHVSLFWYQQALGQGPEFLTYFQNEAQLDKSGLPSDRFFAERPEGSVSTLKIQRTQQEDSAVYLCASRPTREETQYFGPGTRLLVL.

This clonotype has a count of ten or more. The V gene is TRBV27, the J gene TRBJ2-7, with D maybe TRBD1 (6 bases). Germline-derived CDR1 and CDR2 are MNHEY and SMNVEV (reference sequence). Trimming cost V 2 bases and J 3 bases, with 11 bases left between them. CDR3 length equals 14 residues. CDR3 in DNA: TGTGCCAGCAGTTTAAGCCAACAGGGCTACGAGCAGTACTTC. This encodes CASSLSQQGYEQYF.

The chain has TRBV30 and TRBJ1-3; D perhaps matches TRBD1 (6 bases). The V and J ends lost 6 bases and 2 bases respectively, with 17 bases between them. Per germline, CDR1 GTSNPN and CDR2 SVGIG (reference sequence). This CDR3 has 15 residues. In nucleotides, the CDR3 is TGTGCCTGTCCGGGGGGCAGAGGAGCTGGAAACACCATATATTTT. Its translation: CACPGGRGAGNTIYF.

In this sample, this clonotype turned up many times. The rearrangement links TRBV28 to TRBJ2-1; 8 nucleotides match TRBD1. CDR1 and CDR2 from the germline V gene are MDHEN and SYDVKM. CDR3 size: 14 residues. V was pared by 11 bases and J by 6 bases, with 12 bases of the junction left unmatched. The CDR3 sequence is CAAGQGAPSNEQFF. CDR3 nucleotide sequence: TGTGCCGCAGGGCAGGGGGCGCCGAGCAATGAGCAGTTCTTC.

This clonotype was observed a few times. The chain recombines TRBV28 with TRBJ2-5; D gene ambiguous. Trimming removed 10 bases from V and 4 bases from J, with 19 bases in between. Germline lookup yields CDR1 MDHEN and CDR2 SYDVKM. The CDR3 sequence is 14 residues long. CDR3 sequence: CAIDSLRRGETQYF. CDR3 nucleotides: TGTGCCATCGACTCCCTAAGGCGAGGAGAGACCCAGTACTTC.

This clonotype was detected ten times or more. This chain uses TRBV6-2 or TRBV6-3 with TRBJ1-6, with 10 nucleotides matching TRBD1. Trimming took 6 bases from V and 9 from J; bases not matched to a gene: 8. CDR1 and CDR2 (germline): MNHEY, SVGEGT. The CDR3 is made up of 15 amino acids. This chain's CDR3 is CASRLGTGDVSPLHF. The CDR3 DNA is TGTGCCAGCAGACTCGGGACAGGGGACGTTTCACCCCTCCACTTT.

This clonotype was recorded many times. The chain couples TRBV12-3 or TRBV12-4 to TRBJ1-5, with a possible D match to TRBD1 (5 bases). The CDR3 is 14 residues long. The ends were cut back, 2 bases at V and 5 bases at J, with 10 bases in the middle. In nucleotides, the CDR3 is TGTGCCAGCAGTTTAAACGGGGGTCATCAGCCCCAGCATTTT. Protein: CASSLNGGHQPQHF.

In this sample, this clonotype turned up many times. The J gene is TRBJ2-2, the V gene TRBV20-1, with unresolved D. Germline CDR1 reads DFQATT; CDR2 reads SNEGSKA (reference sequence). The CDR3 has 14 residues. The V and J ends lost 0 bases and 3 bases respectively, with 8 bases between them. Written as DNA, the CDR3 is TGCAGTGCTAGAGAAGGGCTGCACACCGGGGAGCTGTTTTTT. Encoded protein: CSAREGLHTGELFF.

This clonotype has a count of ten or more. This rearrangement joins TRBV28 to TRBJ2-3, with D tentatively TRBD2 (6 bases). This CDR3 comprises 12 residues. V lost 6 bases, J lost 6 bases, and 10 bases lay in between. Per germline, CDR1 MDHEN and CDR2 SYDVKM. The CDR3 protein is CASRTSRDTQYF. As DNA, the CDR3 is TGTGCCAGCAGGACTAGTCGCGATACGCAGTATTTT.

This clonotype was seen at least ten times. This chain connects TRBV29-1 to TRBJ2-3, with D uncertain. The CDR3 has 11 amino acids. Trimming took off 7 bases at V and 4 bases at J, with 9 bases between the two ends. Germline V gene sequence: CDR1 SQVTM, CDR2 ANQGSEA. The CDR3 DNA follows: TGCAGCGCAAGATTTGCAGATACGCAGTATTTT. The encoded protein is CSARFADTQYF.

As concerns this clonotype: A much larger clone lies one base from this, so it may be a read error. The J gene is TRBJ2-5, the V gene TRBV11-2; D may be TRBD2 (5 bases). Deletions cut 5 bases from V and 9 bases from J, with 13 bases between. The CDR3 runs to 12 residues. Germline CDR1 SGHAT, CDR2 FQNNGV. CDR3 sequence reads: CASSRGSEAQYF. As DNA, the CDR3 is TGTGCCAGCAGCCGAGGGTCCGAGGCCCAGTACTTC.

This clonotype showed up just a few times. The chain employs TRBV9 and TRBJ2-7, with TRBD2 identical over 10 bases. CDR1 and CDR2 from the germline V gene are SGDLS and YYNGEE. There are 16 residues in the CDR3. Losses at the gene ends were 0 bases for V and 2 bases for J; bases not matched to a gene: 5. The CDR3 DNA follows: TGTGCCAGCAGCGTAGTAGCGGGAGGCCCAACCTACGAGCAGTACTTC. Translating it yields CASSVVAGGPTYEQYF.

The chain links TRBV7-8 to TRBJ2-3; possible D gene TRBD2, 6 bases. The ends were cut back, 3 bases at V and 3 bases at J, with 10 bases in the middle. CDR3 length: 14 amino acids. CDR1 and CDR2 (germline): SGHVS, FQNEAQ. The CDR3 DNA is TGTGCCAGCAGCTTTCAGCGGGTGACAGATACGCAGTATTTT. It codes for CASSFQRVTDTQYF.

The chain is built from TRBV9 and TRBJ2-1; 10 bases agree with TRBD1. The CDR3 loop spans 17 amino acids. In germline, CDR1 is SGDLS, CDR2 YYNGEE. The trim removed 0 bases at V and 9 bases at J, leaving 12 bases unmatched. The CDR3 region has the DNA TGTGCCAGCAGCGTAGGACAGGGGGCGCGAAGCCTGGGTGAGCAGTTCTTC. Amino acids: CASSVGQGARSLGEQFF.

In DNA form, the CDR3 reads TGTGCCAGCAGCCGGGACAGGGGGGGCTACACCTTC. Encoded protein: CASSRDRGGYTF. This chain uses TRBV2 with TRBJ1-2; 11 positions agree with TRBD1. Per the germline V gene, CDR1 is SNHLY and CDR2 is FYNNEI. After removal of 6 bases from V and 8 bases from J, the junction contained 2 bases not matched to a gene. The CDR3 spans 12 residues.

The chain has TRBV19 and TRBJ2-7; TRBD1 aligns across 8 bases. The germline V gene encodes CDR1 LNHDA and CDR2 SQIVND (reference sequence). V shed 3 bases and J 9 bases; nucleotides not matched to a gene: 4. The CDR3 is made up of 12 amino acids. The CDR3 sequence: CASSIRGQAQYF. The CDR3 DNA sequence: TGTGCCAGTAGTATCAGGGGGCAGGCGCAGTACTTC.

This sequence joins TRBV28 and TRBJ2-7; D ambiguous. This CDR3 comprises 12 residues. Germline CDR1 and CDR2: MDHEN and SYDVKM. V shed 8 bases and J shed 3 bases, with 11 bases lying between them. The CDR3 DNA reads as TGTGCCAGCTGGGATCACAACTACGAGCAGTACTTC. It codes for CASWDHNYEQYF. Together with reference TRBV28 and TRBJ2-7, the CDR3 gives the full variable domain: DVKVTQSSRYLVKRTGEKVFLECVQDMDHENMFWYRQDPGLGLRLIYFSYDVKMKEKGDIPEGYSVSREKKERFSLILESASTNQTSMYLCASWDHNYEQYFGPGTRLTVT.

A word on this clonotype: The junction shows a germline mismatch at one end, possibly a read error. The genes are TRBV6-5 and TRBJ1-5; D ambiguous. CDR1 is MNHEY and CDR2 is SVGAGI in the germline V gene. CDR3 length equals 13 residues. CDR3 region: CACSYSVNQPQHF. For the CDR3, the DNA is TGTGCCTGCAGTTACTCGGTCAATCAGCCCCAGCATTTT.

This clonotype occurred a few times. The chain recombines TRBV19 with TRBJ1-2; D is perhaps TRBD1 (6 bases). This CDR3 has 15 amino acids. Germline values: CDR1 LNHDA, CDR2 SQIVND (reference sequence). Trimming left V 5 bases short and J 4 bases short, with 17 bases between. DNA of the CDR3: TGTGCCAGTAGTCCCGATTGGGGGGGCGCCTATGGCTACACCTTC. This encodes CASSPDWGGAYGYTF.